These T cell receptor beta chains were read from a single sample in a study of metastatic and nonmetastatic thyroid tumors. TCRdb reanalyzed the PCR reads with MiXCR. Seen here are tens of thousands of clones, 11% observed once, and the top ten hold around 25%. The sample comprised blood. These TCRs come from a female donor with papillary thyroid cancer or a benign thyroid nodule (not recorded which). Some clones in this sample may be carry-over from other donors' samples. The CDR3 runs from the conserved cysteine through the conserved F or W. Fields, in order: J gene, D gene, clone size, V gene, CDR3 protein, CDR3 DNA. The D gene is left open where the match is weak. Size values are once, few and many counts, or a class for expanded clones, and some rows have none.

TRBJ2-7,TRBD2,-,TRBV9,CASSGGLAGGYEQYF,TGTGCCAGCAGTGGGGGACTAGCGGGAGGCTACGAGCAGTACTTC
TRBJ2-2,-,many,TRBV5-4,CASSGTLSNTGELFF,TGTGCCAGCAGCGGGACTCTGTCGAACACCGGGGAGCTGTTTTTT
TRBJ2-5,-,many,TRBV29-1,CSARQVQETQYF,TGCAGCGCCCGACAGGTCCAAGAGACCCAGTACTTC
TRBJ1-4,TRBD1,many,TRBV3-1,CASSLTGGGEKLFF,TGTGCCAGCAGCCTAACAGGGGGTGGTGAAAAACTGTTTTTT
TRBJ1-2,TRBD1,many,TRBV6-1,CASTNRGYYGYTF,TGTGCCAGCACTAACAGGGGCTACTATGGCTACACCTTC
TRBJ2-1,-,many,TRBV20-1,CSARDVTFEQFF,TGCAGTGCTAGAGATGTGACTTTTGAGCAGTTCTTC
TRBJ2-4,-,many,TRBV6-2/TRBV6-3,CASSQGVGGLAKNIQYF,TGTGCCAGCAGTCAGGGGGTTGGGGGACTAGCCAAAAACATTCAGTACTTC
TRBJ2-1,TRBD2,many,TRBV28,CASNPPGGGRSYNEQFF,TGTGCCAGCAATCCCCCCGGTGGCGGGAGGTCCTACAATGAGCAGTTCTTC
TRBJ2-7,TRBD1,many,TRBV20-1,CSALRDSRYEQYF,TGCAGTGCTCTCCGGGACAGCCGCTACGAGCAGTACTTC
TRBJ1-4,-,many,TRBV5-1,CASSLGSGDNEKLFF,TGCGCCAGCAGCTTGGGGTCAGGGGATAATGAAAAACTGTTTTTT
TRBJ2-7,TRBD2,-,TRBV5-1,CSSILSRGTTAYEQYF,TGCTCCAGCATCTTGAGCCGGGGGACTACCGCCTACGAGCAGTACTTC
TRBJ2-5,TRBD1,many,TRBV11-3,CASSRGTGGEEETQYF,TGTGCCAGCAGCCGGGGGACAGGGGGCGAAGAAGAGACCCAGTACTTC
TRBJ2-7,TRBD1,once,TRBV7-2,CASFDRASSYEQYF,TGTGCCAGCTTCGACAGGGCCAGCTCCTACGAGCAGTACTTC
TRBJ2-7,TRBD2,few,TRBV2,CASTRLAGVPSEQYF,TGTGCCAGCACTCGACTAGCGGGAGTGCCCTCCGAGCAGTACTTC
TRBJ2-7,TRBD2,-,TRBV11-2,CASPFSGSNEQYF,TGTGCTAGCCCGTTTAGCGGGAGCAACGAGCAGTACTTC
TRBJ2-1,-,many,TRBV12-3/TRBV12-4,CASSFGTVGNEQFF,TGTGCCAGCAGTTTTGGGACTGTAGGCAATGAGCAGTTCTTC
TRBJ1-6,-,few,TRBV6-2/TRBV6-3,CASSYDRSSYNSPLHF,TGTGCCAGCAGTTACGACAGAAGCTCCTATAATTCACCCCTCCACTTT
TRBJ2-3,-,many,TRBV2,CASSDLVWGSTDTQYF,TGTGCCAGCAGTGATTTGGTATGGGGTAGCACAGATACGCAGTATTTT
TRBJ2-7,TRBD2,-,TRBV4-1,CASSQVQASGRAHNEQYF,TGCGCCAGCAGCCAAGTTCAGGCTAGCGGTAGGGCCCACAACGAGCAGTACTTC
TRBJ2-7,-,-,TRBV20-1,CSARPRASVRGALSYEQYF,TGCAGTGCTAGACCCCGGGCTAGCGTGAGGGGTGCCCTATCCTACGAGCAGTACTTC
TRBJ1-2,-,many,TRBV4-1,CASSQESWGGGYTF,TGCGCCAGCAGCCAAGAGTCATGGGGGGGTGGCTACACCTTC
TRBJ2-1,TRBD1,few,TRBV4-2,CASRQQGVAYSNEQFF,TGTGCCAGCAGACAACAGGGGGTGGCTTATAGTAATGAGCAGTTCTTC